A single sample gave rise to the 27 T cell receptor beta chains below, sequenced in a study of beta chain features in type 1 diabetes. Since all of the isolated RNA was reverse transcribed, expressed TCRB transcripts were what got sequenced. The method was immunoSEQ multiplex PCR; TCRdb's version includes in-frame clones alone and lacks a portion of them. The sample carries around 40,000 clones, just over 50% recorded once. The sample consisted of Tregs from blood. These TCRs come from a woman between 18 and 29 years old in good health.

The CDR3 nucleotides are TGTGCCAGCAGGGCCCGGGACAGGGGGAATTCACCCCTCCACTTT. The encoded protein is CASRARDRGNSPLHF. The chain joins TRBV2 to TRBJ1-6; 11 bases align to TRBD1. This CDR3 has 15 residues. With V trimmed by 6 bases and J by 7 bases, 5 bases remained unmatched. Germline-derived CDR1 and CDR2 are SNHLY and FYNNEI.

V is TRBV10-3 and J is TRBJ2-1, with 8 bases lining up with TRBD2. With 6 bases clipped from V and 4 bases from J, the junction kept 5 bases outside the gene matches. There are 14 residues in the CDR3. The germline V gene has CDR1 ENHRY and CDR2 SYGVKD. The CDR3 DNA is TGTGCCATCAGAGGAGCGGGAGAGTACAATGAGCAGTTCTTC. It codes for CAIRGAGEYNEQFF.

This clone was found a few times. The chain has TRBV29-1 and TRBJ2-5, with D maybe TRBD1 (6 bases). Germline V lookup: CDR1 SQVTM, CDR2 ANQGSEA. This CDR3 is 14 amino acids long. V lost 0 bases and J 1 base, leaving 9 bases between the germline ends. The CDR3 sequence is CSVEEWTAQETQYF. DNA of the CDR3: TGCAGCGTTGAAGAATGGACAGCCCAAGAGACCCAGTACTTC.

The chain uses TRBV6-5 and TRBJ1-5; perhaps TRBD1 as D (5 bases). The CDR3 has 14 amino acids. The germline V gene has CDR1 MNHEY and CDR2 SVGAGI. V was shortened by 2 bases and J by 5 bases, with 10 bases between the two germline ends. CDR3 amino acids: CASSYLGGDQPQHF. CDR3 DNA: TGTGCCAGCAGTTACCTTGGAGGGGATCAGCCCCAGCATTTT.

This clone was detected once. The chain employs TRBV7-2 and TRBJ2-7; possibly TRBD2 for D (5 bases). V lost 5 bases to trimming and J lost 0 bases, with 5 bases between them. This CDR3 contains 12 residues. The V gene's germline CDR1 is SGHTA and CDR2 FQGNSA. The CDR3 coding sequence is TGTGCCAGCAGCGGGAGCTCCTACGAGCAGTACTTC. Amino acid sequence: CASSGSSYEQYF.

The rearrangement links TRBV27 to TRBJ1-1, with 7 bases aligning to TRBD1. V lost 3 bases and J lost 11; bases outside the gene matches: 6. The CDR3 length is 12 residues. Per the germline V gene, CDR1 is MNHEY and CDR2 is SMNVEV (reference sequence). The CDR3 DNA is TGTGCCAGCAGTTTCCGACAGGGAAGGGCTTTCTTT. Translated: CASSFRQGRAFF.

The table lists this clone with a few counts. V and J are TRBV6-5 and TRBJ1-6; D gene unclear. V was trimmed by 0 bases and J by 7 bases, leaving 10 bases between them. Germline CDR1 and CDR2: MNHEY and SVGAGI. This CDR3 is built from 15 residues. The CDR3: CASSYSRLKNSPLHF. For the CDR3, the DNA is TGTGCCAGCAGTTACTCGCGTCTGAAGAATTCACCCCTCCACTTT.

The chain links TRBV7-2 to TRBJ2-3; 7 bases agree with TRBD1. The germline gives CDR1 SGHTA, CDR2 FQGNSA. This CDR3 is 16 amino acids long. V trimming: 1 base; J trimming: 2 bases; junction bases outside the gene matches: 6. CDR3 sequence (DNA): TGTGCCAGCAGCTTAGGAGCGACAGGGTACACAGATACGCAGTATTTT. Protein product: CASSLGATGYTDTQYF.

This clone was found a few times. The chain carries TRBV6-5 and TRBJ1-2, with TRBD1 as a possible D gene (5 bases). The CDR3 is 15 amino acids. Germline CDR1 MNHEY, CDR2 SVGAGI. Deletions cut 0 bases from V and 2 bases from J, with 10 bases between. The CDR3 protein is CASSYSLQVNYGYTF. CDR3 sequence (DNA): TGTGCCAGCAGTTACTCCCTACAGGTGAACTATGGCTACACCTTC.

This clone has only a few counts. This chain links TRBV7-2 with TRBJ2-2; D is unresolved. The CDR3 spans 16 residues. Trimming took 5 bases from V and 4 from J, leaving 17 bases between them. Looked up from germline, CDR1 is SGHTA and CDR2 is FQGNSA. CDR3 region: CASSPWAVSSTGELFF. DNA of the CDR3: TGTGCCAGCAGCCCCTGGGCAGTATCGTCCACCGGGGAGCTGTTTTTT. Full variable domain (remainder filled in from reference TRBV7-2 and TRBJ2-2): GAGVSQSPSNKVTEKGKDVELRCDPISGHTALYWYRQSLGQGLEFLIYFQGNSAPDKSGLPSDRFSAERTGGSVSTLTIQRTQQEDSAVYLCASSPWAVSSTGELFFGEGSRLTVL.

The V call is TRBV5-1, the J call TRBJ2-5, with no clear D. Trimming shortened V by 1 base and J by 5 bases, and 15 bases separated the two germline ends. This CDR3 comprises 15 residues. CDR1 is SGHRS, CDR2 YFSETQ, per germline. CDR3 bases: TGCGCCAGCAGCTTGCGCGGCTACACTTTGGAGACCCAGTACTTC. Its translation is CASSLRGYTLETQYF.

The chain has TRBV18 and TRBJ1-4; D perhaps matches TRBD1 (5 bases). Germline V lookup: CDR1 KGHSH, CDR2 LQKENI. V lost 2 bases, J lost 0 bases, and 10 bases lay in between. The CDR3 runs 16 residues. CDR3 in DNA: TGTGCCAGCTCACCAGGGGCCAGCTCAACTAATGAAAAACTGTTTTTT. Translated: CASSPGASSTNEKLFF.

This clone has a handful of counts. The gene calls are TRBV2 and TRBJ2-5, with D unresolved. V shed 7 bases and J shed 2 bases, with 8 bases lying between them. Germline values: CDR1 SNHLY, CDR2 FYNNEI. This CDR3 spans 12 amino acids. CDR3 DNA: TGTGCCAGCAAGCGAAGTCAAGAGACCCAGTACTTC. Its translation: CASKRSQETQYF. Variable domain in full (rest from reference TRBV2 and TRBJ2-5): EPEVTQTPSHQVTQMGQEVILRCVPISNHLYFYWYRQILGQKVEFLVSFYNNEISEKSEIFDDQFSVERPDGSNFTLKIRSTKLEDSAMYFCASKRSQETQYFGPGTRLLVL.

The chain recombines TRBV6-1 with TRBJ2-7, with TRBD1 matching over 10 bases. The CDR3 is 15 residues long. CDR1 and CDR2 from the germline V gene are MNHNS and SASEGT. The ends lost 7 bases at V and 3 bases at J; junction bases unmatched: 9. The DNA for the CDR3 is TGTGCCAGCAAAAAGGGTGGGACAGGGGACTACGAGCAGTACTTC. It encodes CASKKGGTGDYEQYF.

CDR3 coding DNA: TGTGCCAGCAGCGGTCGGTCCAGGCTGAACACTGAAGCTTTCTTT. It translates to CASSGRSRLNTEAFF. The gene calls are TRBV7-9 and TRBJ1-1; no clear D. The V end was cut by 5 bases, the J end by 0 bases, with 13 bases between. The CDR3 has 15 amino acids. Per the germline V gene, CDR1 is SEHNR and CDR2 is FQNEAQ (reference sequence).

J is TRBJ2-1 and V is TRBV29-1; perhaps TRBD2 as D (6 bases). Trimming left V 6 bases short and J 0 bases short, with 18 bases between. CDR3 size: 16 residues. The germline gives CDR1 SQVTM, CDR2 ANQGSEA. As DNA, the CDR3 is TGCAGCGTCGAGGAAATATTCGGGAGCTCCTACAATGAGCAGTTCTTC. Translating it yields CSVEEIFGSSYNEQFF.

V gene TRBV2 combines with J gene TRBJ2-1; 8 nucleotides agree with TRBD2. CDR3 size: 14 residues. The germline CDR1 and CDR2 sequences are SNHLY and FYNNEI. V dropped 7 bases and J dropped 10; count of bases not matched to a gene: 12. The CDR3 reads CASIRTSPSREQFF. The CDR3 coding sequence is TGTGCCAGCATCCGGACTAGCCCATCGAGAGAGCAGTTCTTC.

This clone was counted between two and nine times. V and J are TRBV7-9 and TRBJ1-1; D unresolved. V was pared by 4 bases and J by 1 base, with 10 bases between. Germline CDR1 SEHNR, CDR2 FQNEAQ (reference sequence). CDR3 length equals 14 residues. The CDR3 bases are TGTGCCAGCAGCTGGAGGACGGCGAACACTGAAGCTTTCTTT. Translating gives CASSWRTANTEAFF.

CDR3 nucleotide sequence: TGCGCCAGCAGCCGACAAGACAGCCCCTACGAGCAGTACTTC. This codes for CASSRQDSPYEQYF. This chain connects TRBV4-1 to TRBJ2-7, with D possibly TRBD1 on 5 matching bases. This CDR3 spans 14 amino acids. The germline gives CDR1 MGHRA, CDR2 YSYEKL. Trimming removed 4 bases at V and 2 bases at J, with 12 bases between.

V usage is TRBV5-1 and J usage is TRBJ2-7; D gene ambiguous. Germline V gives CDR1 SGHRS, CDR2 YFSETQ. The CDR3 loop spans 15 amino acids. Trimming cost V 5 bases and J 4 bases, with 19 bases left between them. In DNA, the CDR3 is TGCGCCAGCAGAGTGGCCCCGGGTCAAACTTACGAGCAGTACTTC. As protein: CASRVAPGQTYEQYF.

This chain connects TRBV27 to TRBJ2-3; the D is unclear. The CDR3 has 13 amino acids. Trimming pared 2 bases from V and 1 base from J, leaving 4 bases between. Germline CDR1 is MNHEY and CDR2 is SMNVEV (reference sequence). The CDR3 DNA reads TGTGCCAGCAGTTTAGTAGGCACAGATACGCAGTATTTT. Translation gives CASSLVGTDTQYF.

The chain couples TRBV30 to TRBJ1-3; no clear D. Deletions cut 4 bases from V and 0 bases from J, with 4 bases between. Germline V gene lookup returns CDR1 GTSNPN and CDR2 SVGIG (reference sequence). The CDR3 consists of 12 residues. The CDR3 region has the DNA TGTGCCTGGATCAGCTCTGGAAACACCATATATTTT. Amino acid sequence: CAWISSGNTIYF.

This clone is a singleton in its sample. V usage is TRBV18 and J usage is TRBJ2-1; 8 nucleotides align to TRBD1. The CDR3 has 18 residues. The V gene's germline CDR1 is KGHSH and CDR2 LQKENI. J was trimmed by 5 bases and V by 4 bases; bases with no gene match: 16. In DNA, the CDR3 is TGTGCCAGCTCACTCAGAGGACAGGGCCCCCGGGTGGACAATGAGCAGTTCTTC. Its translation is CASSLRGQGPRVDNEQFF.

This clone was seen only a few times. The V gene is TRBV25-1, the J gene TRBJ2-1, with 10 bases lining up with TRBD2. This CDR3 spans 18 amino acids. Germline CDR1 MGHDK, CDR2 SYGVNS. Trimming cost V 0 bases and J 7 bases; bases outside gene matches: 12. CDR3: CASSEYRGASGRVNEQFF. CDR3 DNA sequence: TGTGCCAGCAGTGAATATAGGGGAGCCAGCGGGAGGGTGAATGAGCAGTTCTTC.

The chain carries TRBV5-4 and TRBJ2-5, with D perhaps TRBD1 (6 bases). The CDR3 length is 14 residues. The germline CDR1 and CDR2 sequences are SGHNT and YYREEE (reference sequence). Between the trimmed V and J ends, which lost 5 bases and 7 bases, there was a span of 18 bases. The CDR3 loop is CASRTTGTPGTQYF. CDR3 DNA sequence: TGTGCCAGCAGGACAACAGGGACCCCAGGGACCCAGTACTTC.

The chain couples TRBV18 to TRBJ2-1, with 7 positions matching TRBD2. The germline V gene has CDR1 KGHSH and CDR2 LQKENI. This CDR3 has 16 amino acids. V shed 3 bases, J shed 7 bases, and the junction held 12 bases outside the gene matches. The CDR3 region has the DNA TGTGCCAGCTCACCGGGTCAAGCGGGAAGTAGAAATGAGCAGTTCTTC. Amino acids: CASSPGQAGSRNEQFF. Combining the CDR3 with reference TRBV18 and TRBJ2-1 gives the whole variable domain NAGVMQNPRHLVRRRGQEARLRCSPMKGHSHVYWYRQLPEEGLKFMVYLQKENIIDESGMPKERFSAEFPKEGPSILRIQQVVRGDSAAYFCASSPGQAGSRNEQFFGPGTRLTVL.

The gene calls are TRBV6-5 and TRBJ2-3; D uncertain. From germline, CDR1 is MNHEY and CDR2 SVGAGI. This CDR3 is built from 13 residues. Trimming left V 2 bases short and J 7 bases short, with 10 bases between. The CDR3: CASSYPNRYTQYF. CDR3 nucleotides: TGTGCCAGCAGTTACCCGAATCGGTATACGCAGTATTTT.